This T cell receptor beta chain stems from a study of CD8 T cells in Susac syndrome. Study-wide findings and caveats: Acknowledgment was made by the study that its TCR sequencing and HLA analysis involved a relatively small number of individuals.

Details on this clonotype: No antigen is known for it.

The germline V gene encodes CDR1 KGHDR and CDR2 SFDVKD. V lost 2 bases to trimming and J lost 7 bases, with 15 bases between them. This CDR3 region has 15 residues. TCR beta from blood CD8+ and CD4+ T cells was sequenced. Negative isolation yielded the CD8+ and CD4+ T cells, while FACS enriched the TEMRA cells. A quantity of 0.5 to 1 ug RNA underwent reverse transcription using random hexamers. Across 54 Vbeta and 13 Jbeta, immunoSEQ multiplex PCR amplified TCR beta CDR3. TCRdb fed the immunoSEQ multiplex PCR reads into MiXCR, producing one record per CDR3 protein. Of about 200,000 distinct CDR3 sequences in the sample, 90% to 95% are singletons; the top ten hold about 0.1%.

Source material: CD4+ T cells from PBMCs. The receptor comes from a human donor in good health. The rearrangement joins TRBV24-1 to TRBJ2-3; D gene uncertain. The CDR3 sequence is CATSDSEQIGNTQYF. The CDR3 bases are TGTGCCACCAGTGATTCCGAACAAATCGGCAATACGCAGTATTTT.